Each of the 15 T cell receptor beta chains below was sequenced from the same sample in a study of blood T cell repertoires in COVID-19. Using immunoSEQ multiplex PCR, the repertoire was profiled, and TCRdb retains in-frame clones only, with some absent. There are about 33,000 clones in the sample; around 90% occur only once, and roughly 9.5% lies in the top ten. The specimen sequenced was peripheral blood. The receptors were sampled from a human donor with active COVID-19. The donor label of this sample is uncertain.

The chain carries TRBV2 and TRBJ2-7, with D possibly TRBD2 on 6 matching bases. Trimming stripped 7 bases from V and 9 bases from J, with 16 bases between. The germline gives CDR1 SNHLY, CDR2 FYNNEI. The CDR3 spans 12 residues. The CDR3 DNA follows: TGTGCCAGCACTGGGGGGACCGCCTGGCAGTACTTC. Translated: CASTGGTAWQYF. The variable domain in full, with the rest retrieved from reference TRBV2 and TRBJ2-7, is EPEVTQTPSHQVTQMGQEVILRCVPISNHLYFYWYRQILGQKVEFLVSFYNNEISEKSEIFDDQFSVERPDGSNFTLKIRSTKLEDSAMYFCASTGGTAWQYFGPGTRLTVT.

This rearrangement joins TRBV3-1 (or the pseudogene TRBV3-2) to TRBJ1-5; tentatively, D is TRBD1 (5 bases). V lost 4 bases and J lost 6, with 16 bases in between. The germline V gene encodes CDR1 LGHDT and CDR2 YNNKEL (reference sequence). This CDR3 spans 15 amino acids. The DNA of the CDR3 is TGTGCCAGCAGCCTGGGGGGGGATCTGAGTCAGCCCCAGCATTTT. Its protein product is CASSLGGDLSQPQHF.

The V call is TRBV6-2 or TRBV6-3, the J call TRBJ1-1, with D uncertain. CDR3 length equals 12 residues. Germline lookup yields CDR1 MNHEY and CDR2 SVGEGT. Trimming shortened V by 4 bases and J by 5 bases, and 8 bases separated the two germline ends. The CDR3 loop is CASSSTGTEAFF. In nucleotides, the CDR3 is TGTGCCAGCAGTTCGACGGGAACTGAAGCTTTCTTT.

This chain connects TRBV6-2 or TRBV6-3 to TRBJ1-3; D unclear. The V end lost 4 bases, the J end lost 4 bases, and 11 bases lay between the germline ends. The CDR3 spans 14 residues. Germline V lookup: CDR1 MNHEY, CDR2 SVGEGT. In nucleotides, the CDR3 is TGTGCCAGCAGTTGGGCTCTGAACGGAAACACCATATATTTT. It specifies CASSWALNGNTIYF.

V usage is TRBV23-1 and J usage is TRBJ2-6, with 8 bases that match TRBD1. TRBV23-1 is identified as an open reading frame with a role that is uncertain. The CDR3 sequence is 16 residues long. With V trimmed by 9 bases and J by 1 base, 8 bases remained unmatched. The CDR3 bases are TGCGCCAGTCCCCGGGACAGGACATCTGGGGCCAACGTCCTGACTTTC. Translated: CASPRDRTSGANVLTF.

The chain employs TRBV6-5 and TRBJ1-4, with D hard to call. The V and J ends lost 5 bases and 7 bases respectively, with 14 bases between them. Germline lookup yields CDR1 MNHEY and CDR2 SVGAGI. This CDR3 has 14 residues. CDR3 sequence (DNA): TGTGCCAGCAGTAACTACCGGGAGAGTGAAAAACTGTTTTTT. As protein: CASSNYRESEKLFF.

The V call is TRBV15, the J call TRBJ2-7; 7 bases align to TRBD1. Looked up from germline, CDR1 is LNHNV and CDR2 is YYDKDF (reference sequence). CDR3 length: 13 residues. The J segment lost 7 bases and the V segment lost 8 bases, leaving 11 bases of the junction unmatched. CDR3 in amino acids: CATGDRVLGEQYF. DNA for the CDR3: TGTGCCACCGGTGACAGGGTTCTGGGGGAGCAGTACTTC.

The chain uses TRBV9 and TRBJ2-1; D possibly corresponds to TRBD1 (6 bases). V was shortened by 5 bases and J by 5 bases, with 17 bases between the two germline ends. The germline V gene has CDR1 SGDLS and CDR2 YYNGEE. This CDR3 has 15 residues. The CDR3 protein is CASSKGPGDHNEQFF. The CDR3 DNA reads TGTGCCAGCAGTAAAGGGCCAGGGGACCACAATGAGCAGTTCTTC. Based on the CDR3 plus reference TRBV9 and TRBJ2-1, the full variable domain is DSGVTQTPKHLITATGQRVTLRCSPRSGDLSVYWYQQSLDQGLQFLIQYYNGEERAKGNILERFSAQQFPDLHSELNLSSLELGDSALYFCASSKGPGDHNEQFFGPGTRLTVL.

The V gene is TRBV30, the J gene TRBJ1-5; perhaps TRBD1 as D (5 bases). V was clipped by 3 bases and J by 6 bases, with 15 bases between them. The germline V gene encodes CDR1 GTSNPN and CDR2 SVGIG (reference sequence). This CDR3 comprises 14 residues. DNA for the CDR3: TGTGCCTGGAGGGGGCAGGTAGGGGTTCAGCCCCAGCATTTT. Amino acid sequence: CAWRGQVGVQPQHF.

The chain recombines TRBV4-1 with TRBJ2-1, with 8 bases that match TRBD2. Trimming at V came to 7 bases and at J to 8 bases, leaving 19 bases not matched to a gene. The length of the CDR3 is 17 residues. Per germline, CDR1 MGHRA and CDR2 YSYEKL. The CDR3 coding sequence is TGCGCCAGCACCCCCGGGCGGGAGGTCGAGTGGGGCTATGAGCAGTTCTTC. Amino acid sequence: CASTPGREVEWGYEQFF.

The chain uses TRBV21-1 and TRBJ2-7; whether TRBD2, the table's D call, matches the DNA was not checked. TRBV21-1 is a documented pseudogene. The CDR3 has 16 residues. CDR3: CASSNRLAGVVYEQYF. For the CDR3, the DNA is TGTGCCAGCAGCAACCGACTAGCGGGAGTGGTCTACGAGCAGTACTTC.

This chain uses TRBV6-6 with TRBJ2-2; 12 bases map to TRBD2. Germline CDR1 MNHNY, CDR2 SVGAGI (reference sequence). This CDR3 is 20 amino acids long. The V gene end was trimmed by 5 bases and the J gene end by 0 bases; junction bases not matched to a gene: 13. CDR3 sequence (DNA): TGTGCCAGCAGTCCCCGTCCAAGGACTAGCGGGATCGCGAACACCGGGGAGCTGTTTTTT. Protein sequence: CASSPRPRTSGIANTGELFF.

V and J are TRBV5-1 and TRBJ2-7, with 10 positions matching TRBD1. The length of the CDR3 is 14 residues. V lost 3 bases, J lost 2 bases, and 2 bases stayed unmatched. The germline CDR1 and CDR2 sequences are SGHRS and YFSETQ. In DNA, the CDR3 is TGCGCCAGCAGCTCCGGGACAGGGGCCTACGAGCAGTACTTC. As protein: CASSSGTGAYEQYF.

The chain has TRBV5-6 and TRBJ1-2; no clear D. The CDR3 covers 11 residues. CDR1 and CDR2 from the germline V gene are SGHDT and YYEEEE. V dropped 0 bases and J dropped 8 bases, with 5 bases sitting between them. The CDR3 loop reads CASSLGLGYTF. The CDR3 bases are TGTGCCAGCAGCTTGGGACTGGGCTACACCTTC.

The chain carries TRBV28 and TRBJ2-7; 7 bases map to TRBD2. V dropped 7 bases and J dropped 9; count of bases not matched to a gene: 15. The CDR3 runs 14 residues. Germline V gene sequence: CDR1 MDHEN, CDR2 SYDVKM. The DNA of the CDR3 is TGTGCCAGCATGGGGGAGGGGAGGGCCGGAGGGCAGTACTTC. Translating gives CASMGEGRAGGQYF.